This TCR beta chain is drawn from a study of shared clonotypes between healthy human individuals. The V segment lost 2 bases and the J segment 3 bases; nucleotides outside the gene matches: 8. This CDR3 region has 16 residues. The germline V gene has CDR1 SGHDT and CDR2 YYEEEE. Sequencing was performed with immunoSEQ multiplex PCR; in TCRdb, only in-frame clones are kept and a portion is missing. The table lists some 2.1 million clones, over 85% of them singletons. This TCR derives from a man aged 18 to 29 in good health. Sequenced sample: naive CD4+ T cells sorted from blood. Subset noted: CD45RA+ positively selected. This chain uses TRBV5-6 with TRBJ1-5, with 7 bases identical to TRBD1. As DNA, the CDR3 is TGTGCCAGCAGCTTTTGGACAGGCGGAAACAATCAGCCCCAGCATTTT. The encoded protein is CASSFWTGGNNQPQHF.